Given below is one TCR beta chain in context. Its target is not known. Clones were read by immunoSEQ multiplex PCR, and TCRdb kept only the in-frame ones, dropping some. This repertoire shows about 100,000 clones, 70% to 90% found once; its top ten account for 17%. These data originate in a study of identifying expanded T cells in peripheral blood. General observations from the study: Technical replicates showed around 1.2 changed clones; two weeks 15 to 20; four weeks 19. Variance in clone template counts between approximately two-week samples significantly increased with total template count across all healthy donors.

During the collection period, no donor immune events like infections were recorded. Trimming shortened V by 9 bases and J by 7 bases, and 23 bases separated the two germline ends. The CDR3 spans 16 residues. The germline V gene has CDR1 SGHRS and CDR2 YFSETQ. Material: blood. This TCR derives from a person aged 18 to 70 in good health. The chain combines TRBV5-1 with TRBJ1-6; possibly TRBD1 for D (5 bases). The CDR3 DNA reads as TGCGCCACCGCCGAGGGGCAGGGAGGAGAAAATTCACCCCTCCACTTT. Protein product: CATAEGQGGENSPLHF.